Below, 9 T cell receptor beta chains from the same sample are listed, as sequenced in a study of PD-1 blockade in classical Hodgkin lymphoma. Some clones are missing from TCRdb's copy, which holds only in-frame ones; the method was immunoSEQ multiplex PCR. Of approximately 41,000 clones in the sample, 60% to 70% were seen once. Indicated time point: cycle 4 day 1 (C4D1), after more than five weeks of nivolumab. Every patient relapsed after autologous stem cell transplantation, and brentuximab vedotin exposure varied. The sample was peripheral blood mononuclear cells (PBMCs), taken before the fourth cycle of nivolumab. Receptors originate from a human donor with classical Hodgkin lymphoma.

V and J are TRBV11-2 and TRBJ1-2, with unresolved D. Germline lookup yields CDR1 SGHAT and CDR2 FQNNGV. The CDR3 runs to 14 residues. The V gene lost 2 bases and the J gene lost 4 bases, with 11 bases spanning the gap. CDR3 in DNA: TGTGCCAGCAGCTTACTTGGAGCCCGCTATGGCTACACCTTC. Translated: CASSLLGARYGYTF.

This chain links TRBV4-3 with TRBJ1-2; D unresolved. CDR3 length: 13 residues. Trimming cost V 4 bases and J 3 bases, with 9 bases left between them. Germline assignment: CDR1 LGHNA and CDR2 YSLEER. CDR3 in amino acids: CASSRWTDYGYTF. The CDR3, as DNA: TGCGCCAGCAGCCGGTGGACGGACTATGGCTACACCTTC.

The table lists this clone with many counts. This chain uses TRBV19 with TRBJ1-1, with 7 bases identical to TRBD1. CDR1 LNHDA and CDR2 SQIVND come from the germline V gene (reference sequence). The CDR3 runs 13 residues. Losses at the gene ends were 5 bases for V and 4 bases for J; bases not matched to a gene: 4. In DNA, the CDR3 is TGTGCCAGTAGTCCACAGGGGCCCACTGAAGCTTTCTTT. This codes for CASSPQGPTEAFF.

CDR3 in amino acids: CASSYLPGQGVHEQFF. DNA of the CDR3: TGCGCCAGCAGCTACCTCCCGGGACAGGGAGTCCATGAGCAGTTCTTC. The chain uses TRBV5-1 and TRBJ2-1; 9 bases agree with TRBD1. The CDR3 loop spans 16 amino acids. The J segment lost 8 bases and the V segment lost 3 bases, leaving 12 bases of the junction unmatched. The germline V gene encodes CDR1 SGHRS and CDR2 YFSETQ.

The chain joins TRBV9 to TRBJ1-1; weak D call: TRBD1 (6 bases). The V gene lost 0 bases and the J gene lost 5 bases, with 11 bases spanning the gap. Germline-derived CDR1 and CDR2 are SGDLS and YYNGEE. The length of the CDR3 is 14 residues. The CDR3 sequence is CASSVEGGSTEAFF. The CDR3 DNA reads TGTGCCAGCAGCGTAGAAGGGGGGAGTACTGAAGCTTTCTTT.

The J gene is TRBJ1-3, the V gene TRBV6-5, with D possibly matching TRBD1 (5 bases). Germline CDR1 MNHEY, CDR2 SVGAGI. The CDR3 sequence is 16 residues long. V was pared by 0 bases and J by 2 bases, with 11 bases between. The chain's CDR3 is CASSYSGGIPGNTIYF. The CDR3 coding sequence is TGTGCCAGCAGTTACTCCGGGGGGATCCCTGGAAACACCATATATTTT.

The chain links TRBV5-4 to TRBJ1-2; D might be TRBD1 (6 bases). V was trimmed by 4 bases and J by 6 bases, leaving 13 bases between them. Per germline, CDR1 SGHNT and CDR2 YYREEE (reference sequence). The CDR3 spans 13 residues. The CDR3 reads CASSTGGRDGYTF. The CDR3 coding sequence is TGTGCCAGCAGCACCGGGGGCCGAGATGGCTACACCTTC.

The genes are TRBV5-1 and TRBJ2-7, with a possible D match to TRBD2 (6 bases). Germline V CDR1 and CDR2: SGHRS, YFSETQ. CDR3 size: 17 residues. The germline V and J ends were trimmed by 2 bases and 6 bases, with 24 bases remaining between them. CDR3 DNA: TGCGCCAGCAGCTTAGGTCACCAGGCACCTCCGGAGGGCGAGCAGTACTTC. Its protein product is CASSLGHQAPPEGEQYF.

This clone was found a few times. The CDR3 loop is CASRADFNQPQHF. The DNA for the CDR3 is TGTGCCAGCAGGGCGGACTTCAATCAGCCCCAGCATTTT. The chain couples TRBV6-5 to TRBJ1-5; no clear D. The V gene's germline CDR1 is MNHEY and CDR2 SVGAGI. V was cut by 6 bases and J by 3 bases, with 9 bases left in between. The CDR3 contains 13 residues.